This T cell receptor (beta chain) was observed in a study of T-cell reconstitution after alpha-beta-depleted transplantation in children. Study outcomes and limitations: The origin of alpha-beta T cells about two months after transplant was reportedly several hundred expanded graft clones. At day 60, the high TCRbeta diversity found in some patients originated from recipient T cells and thymic progenitors that had survived. By one year post-transplant, T-cell counts and diversity largely arose from T cells that were newly produced.

Researchers prepared the TCRbeta library using unique molecular identifiers, the study reports. TCRdb called the PCR reads again in MiXCR, with one record for every CDR3 protein. The data contain approximately 230,000 distinct CDR3 sequences, more than 20% of them singletons. This clonotype was seen ten or more times. Its antigen is unidentified. CDR1 and CDR2 from the germline V gene are SGHTA and FQGNSA. Trimming left V 7 bases short and J 0 bases short, with 13 bases between. There are 14 residues in the CDR3. The chain carries TRBV7-2 and TRBJ2-7; weak D call: TRBD1 (5 bases). The material was PBMCs, obtained before TCRalphabeta/CD19-depleted stem cell transplant. This receptor was identified in a girl aged 2 to 9 with Fanconi anemia, due to receive a stem cell transplant. CDR3 region: CASNPGQSSYEQYF. The CDR3 nucleotides are TGTGCCAGCAACCCCGGACAAAGCTCCTACGAGCAGTACTTC.